A single sample is the source of the 29 T cell receptor beta chains below, sequenced in a study of cytomegalovirus exposure and HLA in healthy donors. Amplification used 60 Vbeta primers and 13 Jbeta primers. Clones were sequenced by immunoSEQ multiplex PCR, and TCRdb holds only the in-frame ones, with some missing. The table records some 60,000 clones, about 90% of them present only once. Sequencing input: PBMCs. The receptors stem from a man younger than 30 in good health and CMV-seronegative.

CDR3 sequence (DNA): TGTGCCAGCAGCAGGACAGAGAGCAATCAGCCCCAGCATTTT. It codes for CASSRTESNQPQHF. The V gene is TRBV7-9, the J gene TRBJ1-5; the D gene is possibly TRBD1 (6 bases). CDR3 length: 14 residues. V lost 5 bases, J lost 1 base, and 9 bases lay in between. Germline CDR1 and CDR2: SEHNR and FQNEAQ (reference sequence).

This clone was seen a handful of times. Other DNA sequences in this specimen translate into the identical CDR3. The chain employs TRBV6-5 and TRBJ2-5; TRBD2 matches 8 bases. CDR1 and CDR2 (germline): MNHEY, SVGAGI. CDR3 size: 15 residues. The J segment lost 5 bases and the V segment lost 0 bases, leaving 5 bases of the junction unmatched. The CDR3 sequence is CASSYSSGGRETQYF. Written as DNA, the CDR3 is TGTGCCAGCAGTTACTCGTCGGGCGGGAGGGAGACCCAGTACTTC.

In its sample, this clone was seen a few times. The chain joins TRBV4-1 to TRBJ1-4, with D perhaps matching TRBD1 (6 bases). With 1 base removed from V and 2 bases from J, the gap between germline ends came to 8 bases. The CDR3 sequence is 15 residues long. In germline, CDR1 is MGHRA, CDR2 YSYEKL. This chain's CDR3 is CASSQGTATNEKLFF. The CDR3 bases are TGCGCCAGCAGCCAAGGGACAGCCACTAATGAAAAACTGTTTTTT.

The rearrangement links TRBV5-1 to TRBJ2-5; weak D call: TRBD2 (5 bases). The V and J ends lost 4 bases and 1 base respectively, with 11 bases between them. Per the germline V gene, CDR1 is SGHRS and CDR2 is YFSETQ. The CDR3 runs to 14 residues. The CDR3 region has the DNA TGCGCCAGCAGCCCGAGCGGCCTCCAAGAGACCCAGTACTTC. Protein: CASSPSGLQETQYF.

The gene calls are TRBV11-2 and TRBJ2-7; D perhaps matches TRBD1 (5 bases). V lost 5 bases to trimming and J lost 3 bases, with 17 bases between them. Looked up from germline, CDR1 is SGHAT and CDR2 is FQNNGV. The CDR3 runs 15 residues. The CDR3 nucleotides read TGTGCCAGCAGCATCAACCTACAGGTCATCTACGAGCAGTACTTC. Translated: CASSINLQVIYEQYF.

The V call is TRBV27, the J call TRBJ2-7; 9 bases agree with TRBD2. J lost 2 bases, V lost 4 bases, and 6 bases had no gene match. Germline loops: CDR1 MNHEY, CDR2 SMNVEV (reference sequence). The length of the CDR3 is 15 residues. DNA for the CDR3: TGTGCCAGCAGTTCGCTAGCGGGGCTAGCCTACGAGCAGTACTTC. Its protein product is CASSSLAGLAYEQYF.

The J gene is TRBJ2-7, the V gene TRBV10-3; no reliable D call. Trimming took 3 bases from V and 5 from J, leaving 14 bases between them. Germline CDR1 reads ENHRY; CDR2 reads SYGVKD. CDR3 length equals 14 residues. The CDR3 DNA reads as TGTGCCATCAGTGACTCCTTCATCACGGACGAGCAGTACTTC. Translating gives CAISDSFITDEQYF.

The count of this clone is one. V gene TRBV9 combines with J gene TRBJ2-5; maybe TRBD1 (5 bases). V was pared by 6 bases and J by 1 base, with 13 bases between. Germline V gives CDR1 SGDLS, CDR2 YYNGEE. The CDR3 contains 14 residues. The chain's CDR3 is CASTPSGAQETQYF. In nucleotides, the CDR3 is TGTGCCAGCACCCCAAGTGGGGCCCAAGAGACCCAGTACTTC.

Of note for this clone: At one boundary the junction diverges from the germline segment, which might be a read error. The chain has TRBV7-7 and TRBJ2-1; possibly TRBD2 for D (7 bases). CDR3 length: 15 amino acids. CDR1 SSHAT and CDR2 FNYEAQ come from the germline V gene (reference sequence). CDR3: CASSRGRGDGNEQFF. The CDR3 coding sequence is TGTGCTAGCAGCCGGGGGAGGGGGGATGGCAATGAGCAGTTCTTC.

This clone was seen more than once but under ten times. The V gene is TRBV30, the J gene TRBJ1-2; 8 nucleotides line up with TRBD1. From germline, CDR1 is GTSNPN and CDR2 SVGIG (reference sequence). Trimming took 2 bases from V and 4 from J; bases not matched to a gene: 3. The CDR3 consists of 13 residues. The CDR3 nucleotides read TGTGCCTGGAGTTTGACAGGGGCCTATGGCTACACCTTC. Translation: CAWSLTGAYGYTF. The variable domain in full, completed from reference TRBV30 and TRBJ1-2, reads SQTIHQWPATLVQPVGSPLSLECTVEGTSNPNLYWYRQAAGRGLQLLFYSVGIGQISSEVPQNLSASRPQDRQFILSSKKLLLSDSGFYLCAWSLTGAYGYTFGSGTRLTVV.

CDR3 DNA sequence: TGTGCCAGCAGCTTGGCAAGGGACAGGGGTGTGACTGAAGCTTTCTTT. Translating gives CASSLARDRGVTEAFF. V usage is TRBV5-4 and J usage is TRBJ1-1, with 10 bases lining up with TRBD1. The CDR3 has 16 residues. Germline loops: CDR1 SGHNT, CDR2 YYREEE (reference sequence). The ends lost 0 bases at V and 5 bases at J; junction bases unmatched: 7.

The J gene is TRBJ1-1, the V gene TRBV29-1, with 7 bases matching TRBD1. Unmatched junction bases numbered 14, after V lost 2 bases and J lost 5 bases. This CDR3 spans 16 amino acids. The germline gives CDR1 SQVTM, CDR2 ANQGSEA. CDR3 in amino acids: CSVETKGGRGITEAFF. CDR3 coding DNA: TGCAGCGTTGAAACCAAGGGCGGCAGGGGGATAACTGAAGCTTTCTTT. The entire variable domain, with the rest obtained from reference TRBV29-1 and TRBJ1-1, is as follows: SAVISQKPSRDICQRGTSLTIQCQVDSQVTMMFWYRQQPGQSLTLIATANQGSEATYESGFVIDKFPISRPNLTFSTLTVSNMSPEDSSIYLCSVETKGGRGITEAFFGQGTRLTVV.

This clone was detected a few times. V usage is TRBV5-1 and J usage is TRBJ2-2, with 7 bases fitting TRBD1. The CDR3 length is 16 residues. V shed 0 bases and J 5 bases; nucleotides not matched to a gene: 7. The V gene's germline CDR1 is SGHRS and CDR2 YFSETQ. CDR3 nucleotides: TGCGCCAGCAGCTTGGCCGAGGGGGCGACAACCGGGGAGCTGTTTTTT. Translating gives CASSLAEGATTGELFF.

The V call is TRBV13, the J call TRBJ1-6; 9 bases match TRBD1. The CDR3 has 16 residues. Trimming cost V 7 bases and J 8 bases; bases outside gene matches: 12. CDR1 and CDR2 (germline): PRHDT, FYEKMQ (reference sequence). The CDR3 DNA reads TGTGCCAGCACCGTTTTTCTACAGGGGGCTTATTCACCCCTCCACTTT. Protein product: CASTVFLQGAYSPLHF. The whole variable domain, filled in from reference TRBV13 and TRBJ1-6, reads AAGVIQSPRHLIKEKRETATLKCYPIPRHDTVYWYQQGPGQDPQFLISFYEKMQSDKGSIPDRFSAQQFSDYHSELNMSSLELGDSALYFCASTVFLQGAYSPLHFGNGTRLTVT.

V gene TRBV10-1 combines with J gene TRBJ2-3, with 7 bases fitting TRBD2. Germline CDR1 and CDR2: WNHNN and SYGVQD (reference sequence). The J segment lost 1 base and the V segment lost 2 bases, leaving 3 bases of the junction unmatched. The CDR3 length is 15 residues. The CDR3 loop is CASSETSGGTDTQYF. For the CDR3, the DNA is TGCGCCAGCAGTGAGACCAGCGGGGGCACAGATACGCAGTATTTT.

This chain uses TRBV20-1 with TRBJ1-2; possibly TRBD1 for D (5 bases). The V gene's germline CDR1 is DFQATT and CDR2 SNEGSKA (reference sequence). The V end lost 3 bases, the J end lost 7 bases, and 9 bases lay between the germline ends. This CDR3 is built from 11 residues. The CDR3 DNA reads TGCAGTGCTAGGGGGAGGGGTGGCTACACCTTC. Translated: CSARGRGGYTF.

The chain combines TRBV7-9 with TRBJ1-5; D may be TRBD1 (6 bases). V was trimmed by 4 bases and J by 4 bases, leaving 11 bases between them. CDR3 length equals 14 residues. Germline V gene data show CDR1 as SEHNR and CDR2 as FQNEAQ (reference sequence). The CDR3 region has the DNA TGTGCCAGCAGCTCCGGGACAAAAAATCAGCCCCAGCATTTT. This sequence encodes CASSSGTKNQPQHF.

This chain connects TRBV6-5 to TRBJ2-5; 8 bases line up with TRBD1. Per the germline V gene, CDR1 is MNHEY and CDR2 is SVGAGI. The ends lost 5 bases at V and 5 bases at J; junction bases unmatched: 7. This CDR3 contains 14 residues. The CDR3, as DNA: TGTGCCAGCAGTAACACGGACAGGGAGGAGACCCAGTACTTC. It encodes CASSNTDREETQYF.

The rearrangement joins TRBV18 to TRBJ2-5; D not resolved. This CDR3 region has 14 residues. Between the trimmed V and J ends, which lost 3 bases and 5 bases, there was a span of 13 bases. Germline V CDR1 and CDR2: KGHSH, LQKENI. The CDR3 nucleotides read TGTGCCAGCTCACCTACGTCGAGGCCCGAGACCCAGTACTTC. It encodes CASSPTSRPETQYF.

This chain joins TRBV7-9 and TRBJ2-7; 7 bases match TRBD1. The CDR3 has 15 residues. V shed 4 bases, J shed 0 bases, and the junction held 6 bases outside the gene matches. Germline V CDR1 and CDR2: SEHNR, FQNEAQ (reference sequence). The CDR3 DNA is TGTGCCAGCAGCTCTCAAGGGGGCCTCTCCTACGAGCAGTACTTC. Translating gives CASSSQGGLSYEQYF.

J is TRBJ1-2 and V is TRBV9, with TRBD1 matching over 7 bases. Looked up from germline, CDR1 is SGDLS and CDR2 is YYNGEE. The trim removed 3 bases at V and 6 bases at J, leaving 8 bases unmatched. CDR3 length equals 14 residues. The CDR3 sequence is CASSGTTGYNGYTF. The CDR3 bases are TGTGCCAGCAGCGGTACGACAGGGTATAATGGCTACACCTTC. Full variable domain (missing parts from reference TRBV9 and TRBJ1-2): DSGVTQTPKHLITATGQRVTLRCSPRSGDLSVYWYQQSLDQGLQFLIQYYNGEERAKGNILERFSAQQFPDLHSELNLSSLELGDSALYFCASSGTTGYNGYTFGSGTRLTVV.

The genes are TRBV28 and TRBJ2-7; the match to TRBD1 covers 11 bases. Germline V lookup: CDR1 MDHEN, CDR2 SYDVKM. With V trimmed by 0 bases and J by 3 bases, 1 base remained unmatched. CDR3 length: 15 amino acids. Here the CDR3 reads CASSLWDRGLYEQYF. For the CDR3, the DNA is TGTGCCAGCAGTTTATGGGACAGGGGGCTCTACGAGCAGTACTTC. Variable domain in full (rest from reference TRBV28 and TRBJ2-7): DVKVTQSSRYLVKRTGEKVFLECVQDMDHENMFWYRQDPGLGLRLIYFSYDVKMKEKGDIPEGYSVSREKKERFSLILESASTNQTSMYLCASSLWDRGLYEQYFGPGTRLTVT.

This clone was seen more than once but under ten times. The V call is TRBV6-5, the J call TRBJ2-5; TRBD2 agrees at 11 bases. CDR1 MNHEY and CDR2 SVGAGI come from the germline V gene. The CDR3 contains 15 residues. V was clipped by 1 base and J by 6 bases; unmatched bases: 4. The CDR3 sequence: CASSYLAGGIKTQYF. DNA for the CDR3: TGTGCCAGCAGTTACTTAGCGGGGGGGATTAAGACCCAGTACTTC.

The chain is built from TRBV4-2 and TRBJ2-7, with TRBD2 as a possible D gene (6 bases). With 0 bases removed from V and 1 base from J, the gap between germline ends came to 13 bases. The CDR3 loop spans 16 amino acids. Germline-derived CDR1 and CDR2 are LGHNA and YNFKEQ. In nucleotides, the CDR3 is TGTGCCAGCAGCCAAGAACCAGACGCGGGGTCCTACGAGCAGTACTTC. Protein product: CASSQEPDAGSYEQYF.

The J gene is TRBJ1-1, the V gene TRBV27; TRBD1 aligns across 7 bases. The germline CDR1 and CDR2 sequences are MNHEY and SMNVEV (reference sequence). The ends lost 4 bases at V and 4 bases at J; junction bases unmatched: 6. This CDR3 has 14 amino acids. The CDR3 DNA is TGTGCCAGCAGTTCAAACACAGGGGCCACTGAAGCTTTCTTT. This encodes CASSSNTGATEAFF.

The chain carries TRBV5-4 and TRBJ1-2, with a possible D match to TRBD1 (6 bases). V was clipped by 6 bases and J by 4 bases, with 19 bases between them. Germline V CDR1 and CDR2: SGHNT, YYREEE (reference sequence). This CDR3 region has 15 residues. CDR3 loop: CASNSDQGTTYGYTF. The CDR3 nucleotides are TGTGCCAGCAACTCGGACCAGGGGACAACCTATGGCTACACCTTC.

J is TRBJ2-1 and V is TRBV25-1, with D tentatively TRBD2 (7 bases). The CDR3 totals 15 residues. Trimming took 3 bases from V and 8 from J, leaving 17 bases between them. Germline V gene data show CDR1 as MGHDK and CDR2 as SYGVNS. CDR3 amino acids: CASSEAGALVDEQFF. CDR3 nucleotide sequence: TGTGCCAGCAGTGAGGCGGGGGCACTTGTCGATGAGCAGTTCTTC.

This clone was detected only once. This sequence joins TRBV4-1 and TRBJ2-1, with D perhaps TRBD2 (6 bases). Germline V gene sequence: CDR1 MGHRA, CDR2 YSYEKL. Trimming took off 2 bases at V and 11 bases at J, with 13 bases between the two ends. The CDR3 is made up of 13 amino acids. CDR3 nucleotides: TGCGCCAGCAGCCAACCTGGGGGGACTCAGCAGTTCTTC. Translating gives CASSQPGGTQQFF.

The genes are TRBV25-1 and TRBJ1-2; possible D gene TRBD1, 6 bases. Germline CDR1 reads MGHDK; CDR2 reads SYGVNS. The CDR3 runs to 14 residues. Trimming stripped 3 bases from V and 4 bases from J, with 12 bases between. The CDR3 here is CASSDQGHFYGYTF. Here the CDR3 DNA reads TGTGCCAGCAGTGATCAGGGACACTTCTATGGCTACACCTTC.